A single sample is the source of the 27 T cell receptor beta chains below, sequenced in a study of shared clonotypes between healthy human individuals. The assay was immunoSEQ multiplex PCR, and TCRdb's table has in-frame clones only and misses some. This table has 950,000 to 1,300,000 clones, around 76% appearing once. Source material: memory CD4+ T cells sorted from blood. Subset reported: CD45RA-negative fraction. Every receptor here comes from a man aged 18 to 35 in good health.

The chain links TRBV5-5 to TRBJ2-1, with 10 bases matching TRBD2. The trim removed 2 bases at V and 5 bases at J, leaving 10 bases unmatched. This CDR3 contains 17 residues. Looked up from germline, CDR1 is SGHKS and CDR2 is YYEKEE (reference sequence). Here the CDR3 DNA reads TGTGCCAGCAGCTTAGATCCTAGGACTAGCGGCCACAATGAGCAGTTCTTC. Its translation: CASSLDPRTSGHNEQFF.

This clone is a singleton in its sample. The rearrangement links TRBV12-5 to TRBJ2-7; D is unresolved. The CDR3 covers 14 residues. CDR1 LGHNT and CDR2 FRNRAP come from the germline V gene. Trimming took off 1 base at V and 2 bases at J, with 9 bases between the two ends. CDR3 DNA sequence: TGTGCTAGTGGTTTGGGAGGAATCCCCTACGAGCAGTACTTC. Translation: CASGLGGIPYEQYF.

The chain links TRBV5-1 to TRBJ2-4, with TRBD1 matching over 7 bases. J gave up 4 bases and V 3 bases, and 10 bases lay outside the gene matches. Per the germline V gene, CDR1 is SGHRS and CDR2 is YFSETQ. CDR3 size: 16 residues. The CDR3 sequence is CASSSPGQKSKNIQYF. The CDR3 DNA reads TGCGCCAGCAGCTCTCCGGGACAGAAGAGTAAAAACATTCAGTACTTC.

The chain is built from TRBV11-2 and TRBJ2-3; tentative D call: TRBD2 (6 bases). CDR3 length equals 9 residues. The germline CDR1 and CDR2 sequences are SGHAT and FQNNGV. The CDR3 loop reads CAGGDTQYF. The DNA of the CDR3 is TGTGCGGGGGGAGATACGCAGTATTTT.

The chain couples TRBV6-1 to TRBJ2-1, with D possibly matching TRBD1 (9 bases). V gave up 0 bases and J gave up 5 bases, with 23 bases separating them. CDR3 length: 19 amino acids. Germline-derived CDR1 and CDR2 are MNHNS and SASEGT. Here the CDR3 DNA reads TGTGCCAGCAGTGAAGCGGACAGGGGTGGTACTAGCGGTAACAATGAGCAGTTCTTC. Protein sequence: CASSEADRGGTSGNNEQFF.

The genes are TRBV2 and TRBJ1-2; D is ambiguous. Germline lookup yields CDR1 SNHLY and CDR2 FYNNEI. CDR3 length: 14 amino acids. V lost 7 bases to trimming and J lost 2 bases, with 14 bases between them. The CDR3 DNA reads as TGTGCCAGCAAGTTGCGTGCGGGGAACTATGGCTACACCTTC. Protein: CASKLRAGNYGYTF.

As concerns this clone: At the DNA level, this CDR3 is encoded by other sequences in the same sample as well. The chain combines TRBV18 with TRBJ2-3, with D tentatively TRBD2 (6 bases). The CDR3 extends over 13 amino acids. Germline V CDR1 and CDR2: KGHSH, LQKENI. V shed 3 bases and J shed 4 bases, with 8 bases lying between them. CDR3 amino acids: CASSPPGADTQYF. The CDR3, as DNA: TGTGCCAGCTCACCCCCGGGGGCAGATACGCAGTATTTT.

The gene calls are TRBV7-2 and TRBJ2-4, with D perhaps matching TRBD2 (5 bases). The CDR3 runs to 15 residues. In germline, CDR1 is SGHTA, CDR2 FQGNSA. Between the trimmed V and J ends, which lost 2 bases and 1 base, there was a span of 9 bases. CDR3 amino acids: CASSLWGEAKNIQYF. CDR3 DNA: TGTGCCAGCAGCTTATGGGGAGAGGCCAAAAACATTCAGTACTTC.

This chain connects TRBV30 to TRBJ2-5, with 10 bases matching TRBD2. With 1 base clipped from V and 5 bases from J, the junction kept 10 bases outside the gene matches. CDR3 size: 16 residues. The germline CDR1 and CDR2 sequences are GTSNPN and SVGIG (reference sequence). CDR3 nucleotide sequence: TGTGCCTGGAGTGGGGCTAGCGGGGGCCCAGGGGAGACCCAGTACTTC. Translating gives CAWSGASGGPGETQYF.

The genes are TRBV5-6 and TRBJ1-5, with TRBD1 matching 7 bases. V lost 0 bases, J lost 4 bases, and 4 bases stayed unmatched. The CDR3 is made up of 15 amino acids. CDR1 and CDR2 from the germline V gene are SGHDT and YYEEEE. For the CDR3, the DNA is TGTGCCAGCAGCTTGGGTGACAGGGAAAATCAGCCCCAGCATTTT. Amino acids: CASSLGDRENQPQHF.

This clone has more than one count but fewer than ten. The chain combines TRBV7-2 with TRBJ2-7; D unclear. This CDR3 is built from 12 residues. V was pared by 2 bases and J by 4 bases, with 6 bases between. Germline V gene lookup returns CDR1 SGHTA and CDR2 FQGNSA. CDR3 loop: CASSLNMYEQYF. DNA for the CDR3: TGTGCCAGCAGCTTAAATATGTACGAGCAGTACTTC.

The chain couples TRBV7-2 to TRBJ1-2; the match to TRBD1 covers 9 bases. The CDR3 loop spans 15 amino acids. V lost 7 bases and J lost 5; bases outside the gene matches: 11. Germline CDR1 and CDR2: SGHTA and FQGNSA. CDR3 protein: CASTISGTGSYGYTF. The CDR3 bases are TGTGCCAGCACTATATCCGGGACAGGGTCTTATGGCTACACCTTC.

This clone was seen once. The chain uses TRBV10-2 and TRBJ1-3; 9 positions agree with TRBD1. From germline, CDR1 is WSHSY and CDR2 SAAADI. This CDR3 comprises 14 residues. V dropped 8 bases and J dropped 4; count of bases not matched to a gene: 6. This chain's CDR3 is CASRQGVSGNTIYF. In DNA, the CDR3 is TGCGCCAGCCGACAGGGGGTATCCGGAAACACCATATATTTT.

This clone was picked up a small number of times. This chain uses TRBV7-8 with TRBJ2-7; 7 bases agree with TRBD1. V lost 3 bases to trimming and J lost 6 bases; unmatched junction nucleotides: 14. The CDR3 loop spans 16 amino acids. Germline V gene data show CDR1 as SGHVS and CDR2 as FQNEAQ. The CDR3 nucleotides are TGTGCCAGCAGCTTCGAAATTCGACAGGGATGGGGCGAGCAGTACTTC. Residues: CASSFEIRQGWGEQYF. Based on the CDR3 plus reference TRBV7-8 and TRBJ2-7, the full variable domain is GAGVSQSPRYKVAKRGQDVALRCDPISGHVSLFWYQQALGQGPEFLTYFQNEAQLDKSGLPSDRFFAERPEGSVSTLKIQRTQQEDSAVYLCASSFEIRQGWGEQYFGPGTRLTVT.

The chain is built from TRBV7-6 and TRBJ1-2, with 11 nucleotides matching TRBD1. This CDR3 has 17 amino acids. Germline CDR1 SGHVS, CDR2 FNYEAQ. The ends lost 3 bases at V and 2 bases at J; junction bases unmatched: 8. For the CDR3, the DNA is TGTGCCAGCAGCTTCGGGACAGGGGGTGGAGGGAACTATGGCTACACCTTC. This sequence encodes CASSFGTGGGGNYGYTF.

The rearrangement joins TRBV5-1 to TRBJ1-2; 7 bases map to TRBD1. There are 13 residues in the CDR3. With 5 bases clipped from V and 11 bases from J, the junction kept 12 bases outside the gene matches. Germline assignment: CDR1 SGHRS and CDR2 YFSETQ. The CDR3 region is CASRLGPGQEYTF. The CDR3 DNA is TGCGCCAGCAGACTGGGCCCAGGACAGGAGTACACCTTC.

The chain couples TRBV19 to TRBJ1-5, with D unclear. This CDR3 is 15 amino acids long. The germline V and J ends were trimmed by 3 bases and 4 bases, with 13 bases remaining between them. CDR1 and CDR2 (germline): LNHDA, SQIVND (reference sequence). CDR3 in DNA: TGTGCCAGTAGTATTAGTCAGCACTCAAATCAGCCCCAGCATTTT. Residues: CASSISQHSNQPQHF.

The table lists this clone with a few counts. The CDR3 sequence is CASSLTVNQPQHF. The CDR3 bases are TGCGCCAGCAGCTTGACAGTCAATCAGCCCCAGCATTTT. The chain has TRBV5-1 and TRBJ1-5; no reliable D call. There are 13 residues in the CDR3. CDR1 is SGHRS, CDR2 YFSETQ, per germline. The V gene lost 1 base and the J gene lost 3 bases, with 5 bases spanning the gap.

About this clone itself: Within the sample, other DNA sequences also encode this same CDR3. The chain links TRBV10-3 to TRBJ2-3; D uncertain. Trimming left V 6 bases short and J 4 bases short, with 5 bases between. CDR3 size: 11 residues. Germline lookup yields CDR1 ENHRY and CDR2 SYGVKD. CDR3 bases: TGTGCCATCAGCGAATCAGATACGCAGTATTTT. It encodes CAISESDTQYF.

The V and J genes are TRBV10-3 and TRBJ1-2; D is perhaps TRBD1 (5 bases). V lost 0 bases to trimming and J lost 7 bases, with 12 bases between them. Germline assignment: CDR1 ENHRY and CDR2 SYGVKD. The CDR3 totals 14 residues. Here the CDR3 reads CAISESRGVSGYTF. As DNA, the CDR3 is TGTGCCATCAGTGAGTCTCGGGGGGTGAGTGGCTACACCTTC.

The chain couples TRBV7-2 to TRBJ2-3; 12 bases fit TRBD2. Trimming at V came to 4 bases and at J to 0 bases, leaving 8 bases not matched to a gene. The germline gives CDR1 SGHTA, CDR2 FQGNSA. This CDR3 has 18 amino acids. The CDR3: CASSSGTSGFWSTDTQYF. CDR3 nucleotides: TGTGCCAGCAGCTCCGGGACTAGCGGGTTTTGGAGCACAGATACGCAGTATTTT.

The V call is TRBV4-1, the J call TRBJ2-2, with 10 bases fitting TRBD2. This CDR3 has 15 residues. V shed 7 bases and J 4 bases; nucleotides not matched to a gene: 6. The germline CDR1 and CDR2 sequences are MGHRA and YSYEKL. The CDR3 sequence is CASKGLAGATGELFF. Here the CDR3 DNA reads TGCGCCAGCAAAGGGCTAGCGGGGGCCACCGGGGAGCTGTTTTTT.

This chain connects TRBV11-2 to TRBJ1-1, with D uncertain. This CDR3 comprises 14 residues. Germline CDR1 is SGHAT and CDR2 is FQNNGV. Between the trimmed V and J ends, which lost 1 base and 2 bases, there was a span of 8 bases. The CDR3, as DNA: TGTGCCAGCAGCTTAGTTGGGTCTAACACTGAAGCTTTCTTT. Amino acids: CASSLVGSNTEAFF.

V and J are TRBV20-1 and TRBJ2-7; D gene uncertain. V was cut by 4 bases and J by 4 bases, with 8 bases left in between. The length of the CDR3 is 11 residues. Germline V gene data show CDR1 as DFQATT and CDR2 as SNEGSKA (reference sequence). Written as DNA, the CDR3 is TGCAGTGCTAAAGAATTTTACGAGCAGTACTTC. Its protein is CSAKEFYEQYF.

The rearrangement joins TRBV5-6 to TRBJ2-5; D gene unclear. The V end lost 0 bases, the J end lost 4 bases, and 10 bases lay between the germline ends. Germline CDR1 is SGHDT and CDR2 is YYEEEE. The CDR3 has 14 amino acids. The DNA for the CDR3 is TGTGCCAGCAGCTTGGGACTGCAGCCAGAGACCCAGTACTTC. It is translated as CASSLGLQPETQYF.

The chain carries TRBV6-5 and TRBJ2-7; 9 nucleotides match TRBD1. J lost 0 bases, V lost 2 bases, and 5 bases had no gene match. Germline V gene sequence: CDR1 MNHEY, CDR2 SVGAGI. The CDR3 runs 16 residues. This CDR3 is CASSYARGQGSYEQYF. The CDR3 DNA follows: TGTGCCAGCAGTTACGCCAGGGGACAGGGCTCCTACGAGCAGTACTTC.

The chain has TRBV6-5 and TRBJ1-1; D ambiguous. V was trimmed by 7 bases and J by 4 bases, leaving 13 bases between them. Germline lookup yields CDR1 MNHEY and CDR2 SVGAGI. The CDR3 has 13 residues. The CDR3 DNA reads as TGTGCCAGCACCGTATGGAGTGGCACTGAAGCTTTCTTT. It yields the protein CASTVWSGTEAFF.